The next 27 T cell receptor beta chains were all read from a single sample in a study of shared clonotypes between healthy human individuals. Libraries were prepared by immunoSEQ multiplex PCR; TCRdb keeps only in-frame clonotypes and omits some of them. The table records some 2.1 million clones, 93% of them present only once. Terminally differentiated effector memory CD45RA+ cells were left out of the naive CD8 fraction, which was CD45RO-negative and positively selected for CCR7. The sequenced sample was naive CD8+ T cells from PBMCs. The receptors here all came from a man between 18 and 29 years old in good health. Some clones in this sample may be carry-over from other donors' samples.

The chain recombines TRBV18 with TRBJ2-7, with TRBD2 as a possible D gene (5 bases). Looked up from germline, CDR1 is KGHSH and CDR2 is LQKENI. The CDR3 covers 15 residues. V lost 7 bases and J lost 5, with 21 bases in between. The chain's CDR3 is CASFAGERMFHEQYF. CDR3 coding DNA: TGTGCCAGCTTTGCGGGCGAGCGCATGTTCCACGAGCAGTACTTC.

V usage is TRBV29-1 and J usage is TRBJ2-5; TRBD2 might be the D (5 bases). This CDR3 spans 15 amino acids. Germline lookup yields CDR1 SQVTM and CDR2 ANQGSEA. Trimming cost V 5 bases and J 5 bases, with 21 bases left between them. This chain's CDR3 is CSVLSSDWVTETQYF. In DNA, the CDR3 is TGCAGCGTTCTATCTTCGGACTGGGTGACGGAGACCCAGTACTTC.

Concerning this clone: This same CDR3 is encoded by further DNA sequences in the sample. V gene TRBV19 combines with J gene TRBJ2-7; 8 positions match TRBD2. The germline V gene encodes CDR1 LNHDA and CDR2 SQIVND (reference sequence). With 5 bases clipped from V and 0 bases from J, the junction kept 3 bases outside the gene matches. CDR3 length: 14 amino acids. Written as DNA, the CDR3 is TGTGCCAGTAGTGTACGGGGGGGCTCCTACGAGCAGTACTTC. Amino acid sequence: CASSVRGGSYEQYF.

V and J are TRBV7-9 and TRBJ2-5, with D maybe TRBD1 (6 bases). The CDR3 sequence is 15 residues long. CDR1 is SEHNR and CDR2 is FQNEAQ in the germline V gene (reference sequence). V was shortened by 2 bases and J by 1 base, with 11 bases between the two germline ends. The CDR3 DNA follows: TGTGCCAGCAGCTTAAAAGACAGGTTCCAAGAGACCCAGTACTTC. Encoded protein: CASSLKDRFQETQYF.

The chain couples TRBV9 to TRBJ2-1; D ambiguous. V lost 3 bases, J lost 6 bases, and 7 bases lay in between. CDR3 length: 12 amino acids. Germline CDR1 SGDLS, CDR2 YYNGEE. The CDR3 DNA reads as TGTGCCAGCAGCGCTGAACCCAATGAGCAGTTCTTC. Amino acid sequence: CASSAEPNEQFF.

V is TRBV28 and J is TRBJ2-1, with 10 bases aligning to TRBD2. CDR1 is MDHEN, CDR2 SYDVKM, per germline. The CDR3 covers 19 residues. Unmatched junction bases numbered 11, after V lost 3 bases and J lost 0 bases. DNA for the CDR3: TGTGCCAGCAGTTTGACCGGGACTAGCGTCTATAGCTCCTACAATGAGCAGTTCTTC. Translated: CASSLTGTSVYSSYNEQFF.

This sequence joins TRBV9 and TRBJ2-7, with 7 bases matching TRBD2. The length of the CDR3 is 17 residues. After removal of 0 bases from V and 1 base from J, the junction contained 10 bases not matched to a gene. Germline lookup yields CDR1 SGDLS and CDR2 YYNGEE. CDR3 protein: CASSVGAPGGESYEQYF. DNA of the CDR3: TGTGCCAGCAGCGTAGGGGCCCCGGGGGGTGAATCCTACGAGCAGTACTTC.

Regarding this clone: This sample includes further DNA sequences coding for the same CDR3. The chain is built from TRBV6-1 and TRBJ2-1; D is possibly TRBD2 (5 bases). The V gene's germline CDR1 is MNHNS and CDR2 SASEGT. V dropped 2 bases and J dropped 0 bases, with 8 bases sitting between them. CDR3 length: 15 residues. Here the CDR3 DNA reads TGTGCCAGCAGTGAATCGGGGAGCTCCTACAATGAGCAGTTCTTC. As protein: CASSESGSSYNEQFF.

CDR3 bases: TGCGCCAGCAGCCAAGATGGGGACTTCCCCGGGGGGGCAGATACGCAGTATTTT. Its translation: CASSQDGDFPGGADTQYF. This rearrangement joins TRBV4-3 to TRBJ2-3; 8 bases agree with TRBD2. V lost 0 bases and J lost 4; bases outside the gene matches: 12. Germline V lookup: CDR1 LGHNA, CDR2 YSLEER. This CDR3 is 18 amino acids long.

The chain employs TRBV5-4 and TRBJ2-7; D may be TRBD1 or TRBD2 (6 bases each). The CDR3 consists of 12 residues. The V and J ends lost 4 bases and 6 bases respectively, with 11 bases between them. Germline V gene sequence: CDR1 SGHNT, CDR2 YYREEE (reference sequence). Written as DNA, the CDR3 is TGTGCCAGCAGCGAGGGGGGTGGCGAGCAGTACTTC. As protein: CASSEGGGEQYF.

The V gene is TRBV7-9, the J gene TRBJ2-1; TRBD2 aligns across 9 bases. Unmatched junction bases numbered 9, after V lost 3 bases and J lost 12 bases. Germline-derived CDR1 and CDR2 are SEHNR and FQNEAQ (reference sequence). The CDR3 sequence is 14 residues long. Here the CDR3 DNA reads TGTGCCAGCAGCTTGGCGGGACTAGCTGCGTGGCAGTTCTTC. Translated: CASSLAGLAAWQFF.

V is TRBV7-3 and J is TRBJ2-7, with TRBD1 identical over 8 bases. V was clipped by 5 bases and J by 6 bases; unmatched bases: 9. This CDR3 is 14 amino acids long. CDR1 and CDR2 from the germline V gene are SGHTA and FQGTGA. The CDR3 DNA is TGTGCCAGCAGCGTCGACAGGGGTTTCGTCGAGCAGTACTTC. It encodes CASSVDRGFVEQYF.

The V and J genes are TRBV9 and TRBJ2-7, with a tentative D call TRBD2 (7 bases). The CDR3 loop spans 14 amino acids. CDR1 is SGDLS, CDR2 YYNGEE, per germline. V lost 4 bases, J lost 2 bases, and 13 bases lay in between. The CDR3 protein is CASSPTGGAYEQYF. CDR3 bases: TGTGCCAGCAGCCCCACGGGGGGCGCCTACGAGCAGTACTTC.

Only one count was recorded for this clone. The chain employs TRBV7-9 and TRBJ2-1; a possible D gene is TRBD2 (5 bases). The V and J ends lost 6 bases and 7 bases respectively, with 19 bases between them. The CDR3 length is 15 residues. Germline CDR1 is SEHNR and CDR2 is FQNEAQ (reference sequence). CDR3: CASSPQRTDGNEQFF. In DNA, the CDR3 is TGTGCCAGCAGTCCCCAGCGGACTGACGGTAATGAGCAGTTCTTC.

The chain combines TRBV18 with TRBJ2-7; 8 bases agree with TRBD1. The CDR3 runs 15 residues. V was clipped by 3 bases and J by 2 bases; unmatched bases: 6. The germline V gene encodes CDR1 KGHSH and CDR2 LQKENI. The CDR3 loop reads CASSPGTGFPYEQYF. Written as DNA, the CDR3 is TGTGCCAGCTCACCCGGGACAGGTTTTCCCTACGAGCAGTACTTC.

The V and J genes are TRBV27 and TRBJ2-2; 12 positions agree with TRBD2. After removal of 4 bases from V and 6 bases from J, the junction contained 6 bases not matched to a gene. CDR3 size: 16 residues. Per germline, CDR1 MNHEY and CDR2 SMNVEV (reference sequence). CDR3 residues: CASSSGLAGYPGELFF. Written as DNA, the CDR3 is TGTGCCAGCAGTTCCGGACTAGCGGGATACCCCGGGGAGCTGTTTTTT.

This chain uses TRBV29-1 with TRBJ1-5, with D maybe TRBD1 (5 bases). Germline CDR1 is SQVTM and CDR2 is ANQGSEA. The CDR3 totals 12 residues. V lost 4 bases and J lost 5, with 9 bases in between. In DNA, the CDR3 is TGCAGCGTTGCCGGGGGGGATCAGCCCCAGCATTTT. As protein: CSVAGGDQPQHF. The whole variable domain, filled in from reference TRBV29-1 and TRBJ1-5, reads SAVISQKPSRDICQRGTSLTIQCQVDSQVTMMFWYRQQPGQSLTLIATANQGSEATYESGFVIDKFPISRPNLTFSTLTVSNMSPEDSSIYLCSVAGGDQPQHFGDGTRLSIL.

This clone was seen only once. The V and J genes are TRBV30 and TRBJ2-7, with TRBD2 as a possible D gene (7 bases). From germline, CDR1 is GTSNPN and CDR2 SVGIG (reference sequence). CDR3 length equals 11 residues. Trimming took off 7 bases at V and 7 bases at J, with 14 bases between the two ends. Here the CDR3 DNA reads TGTGCCTCCGAGGGGGGGTGGGAGCAGTACTTC. It yields the protein CASEGGWEQYF.

V usage is TRBV6-1 and J usage is TRBJ2-7, with 13 bases fitting TRBD2. CDR1 is MNHNS, CDR2 SASEGT, per germline. The CDR3 has 16 residues. V gave up 4 bases and J gave up 2 bases; unmatched junction bases: 5. CDR3 sequence: CASSGTSGRETYEQYF. The CDR3, as DNA: TGTGCCAGCAGTGGGACTAGCGGGAGAGAAACCTACGAGCAGTACTTC.

This clone has only one observation. The rearrangement joins TRBV27 to TRBJ2-1, with a tentative D call TRBD1 (5 bases). Germline loops: CDR1 MNHEY, CDR2 SMNVEV (reference sequence). Trimming took off 3 bases at V and 7 bases at J, with 19 bases between the two ends. The CDR3 is 16 residues long. The CDR3 loop is CASSFDSLSMGNEQFF. CDR3 sequence (DNA): TGTGCCAGCAGTTTCGACAGTCTTTCCATGGGAAATGAGCAGTTCTTC.

This clone was seen only once. CDR3 sequence reads: CASSHVENTGELFF. CDR3 bases: TGTGCCAGCAGCCATGTAGAGAACACCGGGGAGCTGTTTTTT. This chain uses TRBV5-4 with TRBJ2-2; the D is unclear. With 4 bases removed from V and 1 base from J, the gap between germline ends came to 8 bases. CDR3 size: 14 residues. Germline-derived CDR1 and CDR2 are SGHNT and YYREEE (reference sequence).

A word on this clone: Additional DNA sequences in this sample encode the identical CDR3. V gene TRBV19 combines with J gene TRBJ2-7, with TRBD2 identical over 12 bases. The CDR3 runs to 14 residues. V was pared by 6 bases and J by 4 bases, with 4 bases of the junction left unmatched. The germline CDR1 and CDR2 sequences are LNHDA and SQIVND (reference sequence). CDR3 DNA sequence: TGTGCCAGTAGCCCTCTAGCGGGGGGGTACGAGCAGTACTTC. Its protein is CASSPLAGGYEQYF.

This chain's CDR3 is CASTPRTGITEAFF. The DNA for the CDR3 is TGTGCCAGTACTCCTCGGACAGGGATCACTGAAGCTTTCTTT. The rearrangement joins TRBV19 to TRBJ1-1; 8 positions match TRBD1. This CDR3 is 14 amino acids long. Germline V gene data show CDR1 as LNHDA and CDR2 as SQIVND (reference sequence). The V segment lost 7 bases and the J segment 4 bases; nucleotides outside the gene matches: 8.

This chain joins TRBV25-1 and TRBJ2-3; D is unresolved. The length of the CDR3 is 13 residues. The V and J ends lost 1 base and 5 bases respectively, with 7 bases between them. CDR1 and CDR2 (germline): MGHDK, SYGVNS. CDR3 sequence (DNA): TGTGCCAGCAGTGAATGGATTGGAGATACGCAGTATTTT. As protein: CASSEWIGDTQYF.

J is TRBJ2-3 and V is TRBV27; D might be TRBD1 (6 bases). Trimming pared 7 bases from V and 1 base from J, leaving 15 bases between. Germline CDR1 MNHEY, CDR2 SMNVEV (reference sequence). The length of the CDR3 is 15 residues. CDR3 bases: TGTGCCAGCACCCAAAGAGACAGGCGCACAGATACGCAGTATTTT. Protein sequence: CASTQRDRRTDTQYF.

V is TRBV9 and J is TRBJ1-4, with D hard to call. The ends were cut back, 5 bases at V and 6 bases at J, with 14 bases in the middle. The CDR3 has 14 residues. Germline V gene lookup returns CDR1 SGDLS and CDR2 YYNGEE. The CDR3 nucleotides are TGTGCCAGCAGTGCGAGGGTGGCGGATGAAAAACTGTTTTTT. Translation gives CASSARVADEKLFF. Complete variable domain (other parts from reference TRBV9 and TRBJ1-4): DSGVTQTPKHLITATGQRVTLRCSPRSGDLSVYWYQQSLDQGLQFLIQYYNGEERAKGNILERFSAQQFPDLHSELNLSSLELGDSALYFCASSARVADEKLFFGSGTQLSVL.

This chain links TRBV6-5 with TRBJ2-2; weak D call: TRBD1 (5 bases). The V end was cut by 5 bases, the J end by 7 bases, with 11 bases between. This CDR3 spans 13 amino acids. From germline, CDR1 is MNHEY and CDR2 SVGAGI. The CDR3 here is CASSLGRVGELFF. In nucleotides, the CDR3 is TGTGCCAGCAGTCTAGGCAGGGTCGGGGAGCTGTTTTTT.